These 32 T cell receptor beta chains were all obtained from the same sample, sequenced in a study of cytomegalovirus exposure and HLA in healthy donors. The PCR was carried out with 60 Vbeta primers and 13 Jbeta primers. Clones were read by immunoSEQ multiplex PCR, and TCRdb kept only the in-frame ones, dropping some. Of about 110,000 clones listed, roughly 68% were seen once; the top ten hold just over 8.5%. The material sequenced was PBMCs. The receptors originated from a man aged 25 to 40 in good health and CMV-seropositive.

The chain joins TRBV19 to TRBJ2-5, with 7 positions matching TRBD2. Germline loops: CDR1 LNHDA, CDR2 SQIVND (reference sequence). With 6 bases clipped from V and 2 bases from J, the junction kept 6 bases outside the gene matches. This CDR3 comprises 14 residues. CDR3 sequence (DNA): TGTGCCAGTAGCCCCCTGGGGGGGCAAGAGACCCAGTACTTC. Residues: CASSPLGGQETQYF.

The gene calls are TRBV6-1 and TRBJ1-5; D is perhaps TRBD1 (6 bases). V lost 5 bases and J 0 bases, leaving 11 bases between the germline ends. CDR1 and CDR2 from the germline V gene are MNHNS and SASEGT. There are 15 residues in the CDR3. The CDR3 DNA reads TGTGCCAGCAGTTGGACAGACCATAGCAATCAGCCCCAGCATTTT. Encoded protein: CASSWTDHSNQPQHF.

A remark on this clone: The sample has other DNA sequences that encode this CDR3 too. CDR3 bases: TGTGGGGCCCGGACAGCACTAGGTCGACATGGCTACACCTTC. Its protein product is CGARTALGRHGYTF. The chain carries TRBV28 and TRBJ1-2; D is possibly TRBD1 (6 bases). The CDR3 consists of 14 residues. Germline-derived CDR1 and CDR2 are MDHEN and SYDVKM.

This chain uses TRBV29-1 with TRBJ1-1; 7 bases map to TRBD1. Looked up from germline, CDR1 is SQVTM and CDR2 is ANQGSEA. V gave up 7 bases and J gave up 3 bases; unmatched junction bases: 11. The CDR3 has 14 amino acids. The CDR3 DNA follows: TGCAGCGCTCTAAGGACAGGAGCTTACACTGAAGCTTTCTTT. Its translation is CSALRTGAYTEAFF.

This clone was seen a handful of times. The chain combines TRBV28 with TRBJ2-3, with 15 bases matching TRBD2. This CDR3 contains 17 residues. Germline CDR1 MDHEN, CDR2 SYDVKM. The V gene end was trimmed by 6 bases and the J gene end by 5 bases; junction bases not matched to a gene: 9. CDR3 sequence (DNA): TGTGCCAGCAGCCCGGGACTAGCGGGAGGCAGGGGAGATACGCAGTATTTT. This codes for CASSPGLAGGRGDTQYF.

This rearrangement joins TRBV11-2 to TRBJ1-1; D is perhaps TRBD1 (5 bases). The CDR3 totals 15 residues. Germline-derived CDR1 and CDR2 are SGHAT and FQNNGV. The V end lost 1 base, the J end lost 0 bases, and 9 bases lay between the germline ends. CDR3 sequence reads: CASSLGGSVNTEAFF. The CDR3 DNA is TGTGCCAGCAGCTTAGGGGGCTCGGTGAACACTGAAGCTTTCTTT.

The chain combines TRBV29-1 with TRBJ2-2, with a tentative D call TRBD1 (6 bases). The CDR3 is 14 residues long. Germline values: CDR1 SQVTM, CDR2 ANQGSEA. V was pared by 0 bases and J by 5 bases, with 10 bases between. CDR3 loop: CSVEEQGVTGELFF. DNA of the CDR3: TGCAGCGTTGAAGAACAGGGTGTAACCGGGGAGCTGTTTTTT.

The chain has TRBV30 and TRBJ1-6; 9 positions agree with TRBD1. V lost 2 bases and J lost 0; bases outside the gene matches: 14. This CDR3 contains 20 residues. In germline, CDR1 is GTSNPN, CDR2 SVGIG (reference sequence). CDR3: CAWSQTTGGPPTSYNSPLHF. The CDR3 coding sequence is TGTGCCTGGAGTCAGACTACAGGGGGCCCCCCGACCTCCTATAATTCACCCCTCCACTTT.

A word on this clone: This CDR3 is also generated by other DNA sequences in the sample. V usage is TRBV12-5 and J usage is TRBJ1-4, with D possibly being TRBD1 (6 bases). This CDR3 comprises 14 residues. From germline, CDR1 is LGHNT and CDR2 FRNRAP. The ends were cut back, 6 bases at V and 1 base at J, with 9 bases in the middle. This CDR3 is CASGQGVTNEKLFF. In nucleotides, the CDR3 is TGTGCTAGTGGACAGGGTGTAACTAATGAAAAACTGTTTTTT.

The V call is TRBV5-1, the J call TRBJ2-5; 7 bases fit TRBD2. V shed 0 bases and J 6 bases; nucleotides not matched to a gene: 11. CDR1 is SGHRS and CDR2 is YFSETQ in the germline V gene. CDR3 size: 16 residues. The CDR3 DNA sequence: TGCGCCAGCAGCTTGGAAGGCGGGGGAGTGGGGAAGACCCAGTACTTC. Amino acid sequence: CASSLEGGGVGKTQYF.

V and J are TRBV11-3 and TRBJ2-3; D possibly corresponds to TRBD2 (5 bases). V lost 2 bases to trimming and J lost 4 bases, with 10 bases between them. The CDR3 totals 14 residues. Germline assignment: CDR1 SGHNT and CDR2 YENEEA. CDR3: CASSLSFGADTQYF. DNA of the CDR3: TGTGCCAGCAGCTTAAGTTTCGGGGCAGATACGCAGTATTTT.

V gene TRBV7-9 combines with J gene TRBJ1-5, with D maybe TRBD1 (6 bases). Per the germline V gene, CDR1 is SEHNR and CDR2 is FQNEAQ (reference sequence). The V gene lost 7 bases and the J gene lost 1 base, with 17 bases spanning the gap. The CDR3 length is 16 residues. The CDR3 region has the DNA TGTGCCAGCACCCGATGGGGGGGCGAGAGCAATCAGCCCCAGCATTTT. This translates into CASTRWGGESNQPQHF.

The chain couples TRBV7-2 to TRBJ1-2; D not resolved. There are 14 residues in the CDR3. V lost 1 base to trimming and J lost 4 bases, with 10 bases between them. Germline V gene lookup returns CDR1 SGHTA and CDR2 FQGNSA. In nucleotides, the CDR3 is TGTGCCAGCAGCTTAGGAGCTTCCCTCTATGGCTACACCTTC. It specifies CASSLGASLYGYTF.

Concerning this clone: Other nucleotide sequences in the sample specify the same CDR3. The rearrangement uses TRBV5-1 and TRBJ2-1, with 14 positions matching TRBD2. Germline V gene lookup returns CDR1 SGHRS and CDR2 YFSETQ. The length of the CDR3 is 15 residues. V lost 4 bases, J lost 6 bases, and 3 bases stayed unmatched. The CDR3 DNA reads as TGCGCCAGCAGCCTGGGGACTAGCGGGAGCAATGAGCAGTTCTTC. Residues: CASSLGTSGSNEQFF.

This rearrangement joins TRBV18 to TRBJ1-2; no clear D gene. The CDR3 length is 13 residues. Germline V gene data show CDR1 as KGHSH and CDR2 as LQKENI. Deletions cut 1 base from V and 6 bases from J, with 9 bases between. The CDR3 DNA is TGTGCCAGCTCACCACGCCCAGGTGATGGCTACACCTTC. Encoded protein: CASSPRPGDGYTF. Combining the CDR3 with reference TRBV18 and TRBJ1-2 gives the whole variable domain NAGVMQNPRHLVRRRGQEARLRCSPMKGHSHVYWYRQLPEEGLKFMVYLQKENIIDESGMPKERFSAEFPKEGPSILRIQQVVRGDSAAYFCASSPRPGDGYTFGSGTRLTVV.

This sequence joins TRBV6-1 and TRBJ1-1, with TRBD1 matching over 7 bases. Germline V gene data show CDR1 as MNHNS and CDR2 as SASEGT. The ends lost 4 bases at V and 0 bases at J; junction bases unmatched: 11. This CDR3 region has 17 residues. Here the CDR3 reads CASSARDRALLNTEAFF. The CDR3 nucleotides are TGTGCCAGCAGTGCAAGAGACAGGGCCCTATTGAACACTGAAGCTTTCTTT.

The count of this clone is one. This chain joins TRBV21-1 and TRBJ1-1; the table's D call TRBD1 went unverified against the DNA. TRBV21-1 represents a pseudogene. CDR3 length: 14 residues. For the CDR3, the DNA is TGTGCCAGCAAATGGGGCAAGGCGACGGTTGAAGCTTTCTTT. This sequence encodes CASKWGKATVEAFF.

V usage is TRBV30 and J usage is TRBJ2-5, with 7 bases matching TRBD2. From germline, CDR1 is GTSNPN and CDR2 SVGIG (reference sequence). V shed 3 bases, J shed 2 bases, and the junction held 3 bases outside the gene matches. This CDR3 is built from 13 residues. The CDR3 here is CAWRRRGQETQYF. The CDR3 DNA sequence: TGTGCCTGGAGAAGGCGGGGGCAAGAGACCCAGTACTTC.

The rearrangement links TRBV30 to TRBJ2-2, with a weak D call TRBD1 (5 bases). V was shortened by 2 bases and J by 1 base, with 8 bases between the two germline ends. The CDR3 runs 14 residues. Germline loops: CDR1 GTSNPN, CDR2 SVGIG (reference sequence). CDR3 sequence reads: CAWSRQLNTGELFF. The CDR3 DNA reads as TGTGCCTGGAGTCGACAGCTGAACACCGGGGAGCTGTTTTTT.

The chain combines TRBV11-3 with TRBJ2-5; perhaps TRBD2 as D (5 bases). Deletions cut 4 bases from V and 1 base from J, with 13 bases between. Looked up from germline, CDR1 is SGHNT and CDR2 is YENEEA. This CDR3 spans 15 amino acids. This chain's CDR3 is CASSYAPGTQETQYF. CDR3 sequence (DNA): TGTGCCAGCAGCTACGCACCGGGAACCCAAGAGACCCAGTACTTC.

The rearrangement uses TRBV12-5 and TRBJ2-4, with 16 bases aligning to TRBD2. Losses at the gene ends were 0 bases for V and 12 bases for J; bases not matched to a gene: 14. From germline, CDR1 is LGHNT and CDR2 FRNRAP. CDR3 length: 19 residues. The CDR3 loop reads CASGLVHPGLAGGRGSQYF. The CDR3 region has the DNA TGTGCTAGTGGTTTGGTACATCCGGGACTAGCGGGGGGGCGGGGCAGTCAGTACTTC.

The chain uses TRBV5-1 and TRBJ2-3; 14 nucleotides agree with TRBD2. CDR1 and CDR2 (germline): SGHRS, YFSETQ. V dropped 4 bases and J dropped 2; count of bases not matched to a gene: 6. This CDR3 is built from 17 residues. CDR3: CASSPTSGRALTDTQYF. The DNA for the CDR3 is TGCGCCAGCAGCCCGACTAGCGGGAGGGCCCTCACAGATACGCAGTATTTT.

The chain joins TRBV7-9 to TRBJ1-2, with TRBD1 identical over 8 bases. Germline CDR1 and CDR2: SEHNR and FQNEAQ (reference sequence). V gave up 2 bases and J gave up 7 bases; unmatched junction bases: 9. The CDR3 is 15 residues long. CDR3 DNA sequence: TGTGCCAGCAGCTTAATCCCCGACAGGGGACTTGGCTACACCTTC. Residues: CASSLIPDRGLGYTF.

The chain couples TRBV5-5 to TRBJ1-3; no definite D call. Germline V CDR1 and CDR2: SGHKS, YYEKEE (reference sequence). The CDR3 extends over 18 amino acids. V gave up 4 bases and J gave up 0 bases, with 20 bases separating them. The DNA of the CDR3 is TGTGCCAGCAGCCATCAGGTTATCCTCGGCCCCTCTGGAAACACCATATATTTT. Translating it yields CASSHQVILGPSGNTIYF.

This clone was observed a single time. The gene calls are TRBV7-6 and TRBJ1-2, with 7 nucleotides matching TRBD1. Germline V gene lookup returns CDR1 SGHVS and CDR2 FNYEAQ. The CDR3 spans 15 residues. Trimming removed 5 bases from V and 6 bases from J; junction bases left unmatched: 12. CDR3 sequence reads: CASSPPSDRADGYTF. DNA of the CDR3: TGTGCCAGCAGCCCCCCCAGCGACAGGGCCGATGGCTACACCTTC.

CDR3 sequence: CASSLVAGVVEQFF. The CDR3 DNA sequence: TGTGCCAGCAGCTTAGTAGCGGGAGTTGTTGAGCAGTTCTTC. The genes are TRBV7-9 and TRBJ2-1; the match to TRBD2 covers 9 bases. The germline CDR1 and CDR2 sequences are SEHNR and FQNEAQ (reference sequence). V shed 1 base, J shed 9 bases, and the junction held 4 bases outside the gene matches. This CDR3 is built from 14 residues.

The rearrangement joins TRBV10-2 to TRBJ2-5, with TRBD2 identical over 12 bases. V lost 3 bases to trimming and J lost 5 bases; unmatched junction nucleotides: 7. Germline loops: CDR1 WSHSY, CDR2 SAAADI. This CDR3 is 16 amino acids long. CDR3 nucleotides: TGCGCCAGCAGTGACCCGACTAGCGGGGGAGGGGAGACCCAGTACTTC. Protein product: CASSDPTSGGGETQYF.

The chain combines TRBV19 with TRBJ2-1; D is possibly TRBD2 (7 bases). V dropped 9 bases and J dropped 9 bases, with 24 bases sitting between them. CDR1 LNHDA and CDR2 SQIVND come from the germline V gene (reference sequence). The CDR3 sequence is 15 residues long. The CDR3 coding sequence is TGTGCCAGCTCGACTAGCAGGGGCCGTAGTTCTGAGCAGTTCTTC. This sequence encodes CASSTSRGRSSEQFF.

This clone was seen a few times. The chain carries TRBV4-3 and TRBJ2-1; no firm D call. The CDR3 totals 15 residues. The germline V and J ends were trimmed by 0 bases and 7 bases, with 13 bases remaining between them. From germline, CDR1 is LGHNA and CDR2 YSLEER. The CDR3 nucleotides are TGCGCCAGCAGCCAAGAGTCGACTTGGTTGAATGAGCAGTTCTTC. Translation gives CASSQESTWLNEQFF.

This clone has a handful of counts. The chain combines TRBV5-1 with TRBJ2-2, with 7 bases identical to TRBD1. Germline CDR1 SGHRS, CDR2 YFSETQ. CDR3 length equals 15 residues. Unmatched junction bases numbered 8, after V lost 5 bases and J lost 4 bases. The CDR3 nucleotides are TGCGCCAGCAGAACCTCGGGACAGACCACCGGGGAGCTGTTTTTT. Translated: CASRTSGQTTGELFF.

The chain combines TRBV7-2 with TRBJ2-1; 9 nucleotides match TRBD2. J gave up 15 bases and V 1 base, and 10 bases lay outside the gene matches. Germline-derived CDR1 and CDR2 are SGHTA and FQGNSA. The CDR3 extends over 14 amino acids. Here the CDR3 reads CASSLGGLAGNTFF. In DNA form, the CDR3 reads TGTGCCAGCAGCTTAGGGGGTCTAGCGGGAAATACGTTCTTC.

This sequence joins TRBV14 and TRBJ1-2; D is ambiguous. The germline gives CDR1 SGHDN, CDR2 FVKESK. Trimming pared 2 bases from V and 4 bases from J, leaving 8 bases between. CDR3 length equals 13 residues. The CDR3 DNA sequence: TGTGCCAGCAGCCAAATCCGAGCCTATGGCTACACCTTC. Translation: CASSQIRAYGYTF.